The 4 T cell receptor beta chains presented below share a single source sample, sequenced in a study of blood T cell repertoires in COVID-19. The method was immunoSEQ multiplex PCR; TCRdb's version includes in-frame clones alone and lacks a portion of them. The table has around 140,000 clones, 75% to 90% seen once. Sequencing used peripheral blood. The receptors stem from a human donor in a cohort sampled during active COVID-19.

This clone has a handful of counts. The chain carries TRBV10-1 and TRBJ2-7; D may be TRBD1 (6 bases). The CDR3 loop spans 13 amino acids. V lost 6 bases, J lost 2 bases, and 11 bases lay in between. CDR1 and CDR2 from the germline V gene are WNHNN and SYGVQD (reference sequence). CDR3 in amino acids: CASRQGGAYEQYV. The CDR3 coding sequence is TGCGCCAGCAGACAGGGTGGCGCCTACGAGCAGTACGTC.

This clone has more than one count but fewer than ten. Written as DNA, the CDR3 is TGCGCCAGCAGCCAAGGTTCCGCAGGTTTTTACGAGCAGTACTTC. Translated: CASSQGSAGFYEQYF. The chain uses TRBV4-3 and TRBJ2-7; D remains unclear. Germline values: CDR1 LGHNA, CDR2 YSLEER. The CDR3 runs 15 residues. V dropped 1 base and J dropped 4 bases, with 14 bases sitting between them.

The V call is TRBV20-1, the J call TRBJ2-3; D is unresolved. V was pared by 6 bases and J by 11 bases, with 15 bases between. CDR3 length: 11 residues. In germline, CDR1 is DFQATT, CDR2 SNEGSKA (reference sequence). CDR3 residues: CSARPEVGQYF. The CDR3 DNA follows: TGCAGTGCGCGGCCTGAGGTAGGGCAGTATTTT.

This clone was seen only once. V gene TRBV12-3 or TRBV12-4 combines with J gene TRBJ2-1; D call uncertain. V was pared by 10 bases and J by 4 bases, with 14 bases between. The CDR3 is 13 residues long. The CDR3 bases are TGTGCCACCACCAGACTCCGATACAATGAGCAGTTCTTC. Its translation: CATTRLRYNEQFF.